This entry features one T cell receptor (beta chain) sequence. This entry is derived from a study of blood T cells in healthy people across ages. Looked up from germline, CDR1 is SGHRS and CDR2 is YFSETQ. Trimming took 4 bases from V and 4 from J; bases not matched to a gene: 5. This CDR3 comprises 15 residues. PCR was performed a second time for roughly 7 to 12 cycles using a sample-barcoded 5' primer and a J-beta primer mix. The template-switch adaptor was a 5' adaptor with 12 random nucleotides. It tagged each cDNA molecule. There were at least 3 million CDR3-containing paired-end reads obtained from each sample. TCRdb used MiXCR to reprocess the 5' RACE reads, holding one entry per CDR3 protein. The table lists roughly 410,000 distinct CDR3 sequences, about 49% of them singletons.

The chain uses TRBV5-1 and TRBJ1-2; TRBD1 matches 12 bases. Sequenced sample: blood. The TCR comes from a man in his 60s in good health. The CDR3, as DNA: TGCGCCAGCAGCAAGGGACAGGGGGCAGCCTATGGCTACACCTTC. It yields the protein CASSKGQGAAYGYTF. Drawing the rest from reference TRBV5-1 and TRBJ1-2, the complete variable domain is KAGVTQTPRYLIKTRGQQVTLSCSPISGHRSVSWYQQTPGQGLQFLFEYFSETQRNKGNFPGRFSGRQFSNSRSEMNVSTLELGDSALYLCASSKGQGAAYGYTFGSGTRLTVV.